This T cell receptor beta chain was captured in a study of PD-L1 blockade in urothelial cancer. As for the study in general: About 90% of the roughly 29 patients were men who had bladder-origin urothelial cancer. Blood was subjected to analysis at 3 weeks (second dose) and 6 weeks following treatment start. Each patient had 0 to 3 earlier chemotherapy regimens.

Templates that were synthetic TCR analogs were spiked into each PCR. The assay was immunoSEQ multiplex PCR, and TCRdb's table has in-frame clones only and misses some. The profile covers about 38,000 clones, with around four fifths appearing a single time and approximately 16% taken by the ten largest. Trimming stripped 6 bases from V and 1 base from J, with 7 bases between. CDR1 is WSHSY and CDR2 is SAAADI in the germline V gene. The CDR3 sequence is 12 residues long. The time point denotes: pretreatment peripheral blood. The sample consisted of PBMCs, taken around atezolizumab (anti-PD-L1) treatment. The sequence was obtained from a man older than 75 with urothelial cancer. This chain links TRBV10-2 with TRBJ2-7, with D uncertain. This chain's CDR3 is CASSPESYEQYF. CDR3 DNA: TGCGCCAGCAGCCCAGAATCCTACGAGCAGTACTTC.